The clone carrying this T cell receptor (beta chain) has only a few counts. Its antigen is undetermined. The CDR3 contains 18 residues. V lost 0 bases and J 5 bases, leaving 22 bases between the germline ends. Germline V CDR1 and CDR2: LGHNA, YNFKEQ. This entry comes from a study of T cells in Graves' hyperthyroidism and ophthalmopathy. General observations from the study: The model made its ophthalmopathy prediction, and onset followed a median around 6.5 months later.

Amplified TCR beta CDR3 regions derived from RNA transcripts. An initial round of RT-PCR targeting the TCR CDR3 relied on the HTBI primer set. TCRdb re-called the multiplex PCR reads with MiXCR, one entry per CDR3 protein. The sample lists about 250,000 distinct CDR3 sequences, over 20% occurring once. The clonotype was recovered from a man aged 25-45 years with Graves' ophthalmopathy. The V and J genes are TRBV4-2 and TRBJ1-2, with unresolved D. The sequenced sample consisted of blood. This CDR3 is CASSQDRLTPNERYGYTF. CDR3 nucleotide sequence: TGTGCCAGCAGCCAAGATAGGTTGACGCCCAACGAGCGGTATGGCTACACCTTC.